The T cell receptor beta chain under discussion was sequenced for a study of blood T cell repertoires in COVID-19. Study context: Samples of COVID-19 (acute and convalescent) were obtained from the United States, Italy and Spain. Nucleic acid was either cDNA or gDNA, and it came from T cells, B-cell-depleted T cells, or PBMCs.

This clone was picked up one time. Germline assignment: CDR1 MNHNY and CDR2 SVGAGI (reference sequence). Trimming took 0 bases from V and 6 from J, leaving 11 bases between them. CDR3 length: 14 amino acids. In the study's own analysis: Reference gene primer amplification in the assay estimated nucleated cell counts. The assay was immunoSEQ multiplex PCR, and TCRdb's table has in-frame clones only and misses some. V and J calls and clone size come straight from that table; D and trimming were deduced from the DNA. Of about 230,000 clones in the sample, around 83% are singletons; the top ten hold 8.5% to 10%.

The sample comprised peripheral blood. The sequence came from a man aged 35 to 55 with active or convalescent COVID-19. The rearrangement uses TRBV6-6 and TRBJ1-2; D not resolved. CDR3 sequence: CASSYSSTFDGYTF. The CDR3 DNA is TGTGCCAGCAGTTACTCATCGACTTTTGATGGCTACACCTTC.